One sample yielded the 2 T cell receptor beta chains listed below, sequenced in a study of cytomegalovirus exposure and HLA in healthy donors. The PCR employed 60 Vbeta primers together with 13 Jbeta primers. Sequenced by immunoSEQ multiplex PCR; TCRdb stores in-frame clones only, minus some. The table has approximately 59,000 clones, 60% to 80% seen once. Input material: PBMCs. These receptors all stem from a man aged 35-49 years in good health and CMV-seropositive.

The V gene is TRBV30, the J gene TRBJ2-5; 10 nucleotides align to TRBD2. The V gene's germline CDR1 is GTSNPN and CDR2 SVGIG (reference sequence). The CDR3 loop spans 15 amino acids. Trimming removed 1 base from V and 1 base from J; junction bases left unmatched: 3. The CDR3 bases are TGTGCCTGGAGTGCGCAGCGGGGGGGCCAAGAGACCCAGTACTTC. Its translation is CAWSAQRGGQETQYF.

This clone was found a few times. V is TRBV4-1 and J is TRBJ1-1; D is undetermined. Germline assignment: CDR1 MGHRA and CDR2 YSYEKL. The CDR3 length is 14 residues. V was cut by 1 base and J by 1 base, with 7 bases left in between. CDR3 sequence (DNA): TGCGCCAGCAGCCAAGCCCCATCGAACACTGAAGCTTTCTTT. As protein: CASSQAPSNTEAFF.